A single sample is the source of the 22 T cell receptor beta chains below, sequenced in a study of CD8+CD57+ T cells in acquired aplastic anemia. Genomic DNA, the template, was used for profiling of the TCR beta VDJ and CDR3. A single record per CDR3 protein comes from TCRdb applying MiXCR to the reads. Among some 140,000 distinct CDR3 sequences listed, roughly 40% were seen once. What was sequenced was sorted CD4+, CD8+, or CD8+CD57+ T cells (not recorded which) from PBMCs. The receptors shown here come from a human donor in good health, serving as a control.

In this sample, this clonotype turned up many times. This chain uses TRBV20-1 with TRBJ1-4; a weak D match, TRBD1 (6 bases). The germline V and J ends were trimmed by 6 bases and 7 bases, with 18 bases remaining between them. Germline lookup yields CDR1 DFQATT and CDR2 SNEGSKA (reference sequence). The CDR3 extends over 14 amino acids. The CDR3 sequence: CSAGGPGVGEKLFF. The DNA of the CDR3 is TGCAGTGCGGGGGGCCCAGGGGTGGGTGAAAAACTGTTTTTT.

Many counts were recorded for this clonotype. V gene TRBV10-3 combines with J gene TRBJ2-3; 9 nucleotides match TRBD1. The V gene end was trimmed by 7 bases and the J gene end by 3 bases; junction bases not matched to a gene: 5. The CDR3 has 14 amino acids. Germline-derived CDR1 and CDR2 are ENHRY and SYGVKD. The CDR3 bases are TGTGCCATCACTAATGGACAGGGGACAGATACGCAGTATTTT. It is translated as CAITNGQGTDTQYF.

At least ten counts were recorded for this clonotype. The rearrangement joins TRBV7-9 to TRBJ2-2; no clear D. V gave up 3 bases and J gave up 1 base, with 6 bases separating them. The CDR3 sequence is 14 residues long. Germline CDR1 SEHNR, CDR2 FQNEAQ (reference sequence). The CDR3 DNA reads TGTGCCAGCAGCTTTAGTAAGAACACCGGGGAGCTGTTTTTT. Amino acids: CASSFSKNTGELFF.

This clonotype was seen a handful of times. Possible read error: a much larger clone is one base away. The rearrangement links TRBV19 to TRBJ1-6; no clear D. V lost 5 bases and J 6 bases, leaving 11 bases between the germline ends. The germline gives CDR1 LNHDA, CDR2 SQIVND (reference sequence). This CDR3 has 14 amino acids. The CDR3 sequence is CASSPGYGNSPLHF. CDR3 DNA: TGTGCCAGTAGTCCGGGATACGGTAATTCACCCCTCCACTTT. The complete variable domain, with remaining parts taken from reference TRBV19 and TRBJ1-6, reads DGGITQSPKYLFRKEGQNVTLSCEQNLNHDAMYWYRQDPGQGLRLIYYSQIVNDFQKGDIAEGYSVSREKKESFPLTVTSAQKNPTAFYLCASSPGYGNSPLHFGNGTRLTVT.

This clonotype was seen ten or more times. The chain has TRBV5-1 and TRBJ2-1; 9 bases agree with TRBD2. Germline assignment: CDR1 SGHRS and CDR2 YFSETQ. With 4 bases clipped from V and 7 bases from J, the junction kept 9 bases outside the gene matches. CDR3 length equals 15 residues. CDR3 sequence: CASSPVREGRNEQFF. The CDR3 DNA reads as TGCGCCAGCAGCCCGGTGCGGGAGGGTCGGAATGAGCAGTTCTTC.

J is TRBJ1-3 and V is TRBV2; 7 nucleotides line up with TRBD1. Germline loops: CDR1 SNHLY, CDR2 FYNNEI. The CDR3 runs 15 residues. V was clipped by 4 bases and J by 0 bases; unmatched bases: 3. CDR3 sequence (DNA): TGTGCCAGCAGTGGACAGGGAGGCTCTGGAAACACCATATATTTT. This sequence encodes CASSGQGGSGNTIYF.

The chain couples TRBV19 to TRBJ1-4; D uncertain. CDR1 is LNHDA and CDR2 is SQIVND in the germline V gene (reference sequence). Trimming cost V 1 base and J 3 bases, with 3 bases left between them. CDR3 size: 13 residues. The CDR3 loop is CASSIGANEKLFF. The DNA of the CDR3 is TGTGCCAGTAGTATAGGGGCTAATGAAAAACTGTTTTTT.

This clonotype was counted ten times or more. The rearrangement uses TRBV2 and TRBJ1-1; 7 positions match TRBD1. V was pared by 8 bases and J by 0 bases, with 6 bases of the junction left unmatched. The CDR3 is made up of 14 amino acids. Germline V CDR1 and CDR2: SNHLY, FYNNEI. The CDR3 bases are TGTGCCAGCGACAGGGAAGCCTTGAACACTGAAGCTTTCTTT. Amino acids: CASDREALNTEAFF.

Ten or more counts support this clonotype. The chain uses TRBV6-1 and TRBJ1-2, with no clear D. This CDR3 has 15 amino acids. V was pared by 0 bases and J by 4 bases, with 12 bases between. Germline V gene sequence: CDR1 MNHNS, CDR2 SASEGT. The CDR3 DNA reads TGTGCCAGCAGTGAAGCTCGAGGTTTAGGCTATGGCTACACCTTC. Its translation: CASSEARGLGYGYTF.

A few counts support this clonotype. A clone one base away is much larger, so this may be a read error. This chain connects TRBV11-1 to TRBJ2-3; 10 positions agree with TRBD2. The CDR3 covers 15 residues. Germline CDR1 SGHAT, CDR2 FQDESV (reference sequence). CDR3 sequence: CASSFQRGGTDTQCF. As DNA, the CDR3 is TGTGCCAGCAGCTTCCAGCGGGGGGGCACAGATACGCAGTGTTTT.

Notes on this clonotype: The conserved closing phenylalanine or tryptophan is absent in this CDR3, likely reflecting a read error. The chain is built from TRBV12-3 or TRBV12-4 and TRBJ1-4, with a possible D match to TRBD1 (6 bases). The CDR3 contains 13 residues. Deletions cut 9 bases from V and 5 bases from J, with 13 bases between. CDR3 sequence (DNA): TGTGCCAGTACCCGGGACAAGAATGAAAAACTGTTTCTT. Translating gives CASTRDKNEKLFL.

This clonotype was seen more than once but under ten times. The chain joins TRBV7-2 to TRBJ1-1; maybe TRBD1 (5 bases). The CDR3 totals 14 residues. Trimming removed 7 bases at V and 6 bases at J, with 18 bases between. Germline V gives CDR1 SGHTA, CDR2 FQGNSA. The CDR3 nucleotides read TGTGCCAGCACTTATTTCGACAGTGGTTCTGAAGCTTTCTTT. Protein product: CASTYFDSGSEAFF.

In its sample, this clonotype was seen many times. The V and J genes are TRBV24-1 and TRBJ2-3, with D uncertain. Trimming took off 5 bases at V and 9 bases at J, with 2 bases between the two ends. The CDR3 consists of 9 residues. The germline V gene encodes CDR1 KGHDR and CDR2 SFDVKD. The CDR3 spells CATSVTQYF. Written as DNA, the CDR3 is TGTGCCACCAGTGTAACGCAGTATTTT.

There are many counts of this clonotype. This sequence joins TRBV7-2 and TRBJ2-1, with 9 positions matching TRBD2. J was trimmed by 4 bases and V by 5 bases; bases with no gene match: 6. The CDR3 consists of 15 residues. Germline-derived CDR1 and CDR2 are SGHTA and FQGNSA. In nucleotides, the CDR3 is TGTGCCAGCAGCAAACCGGGACTAGCTTACAATGAGCAGTTCTTC. It yields the protein CASSKPGLAYNEQFF.

On this clonotype itself: A read error may explain this, as a much larger clone is one base away. J is TRBJ1-1 and V is TRBV4-2; 7 bases fit TRBD1. The CDR3 covers 14 residues. Germline CDR1 and CDR2: LGHNA and YNFKEQ. The CDR3: CACSSQTGRPEAFF. The CDR3 DNA follows: TGTGCCTGCAGCTCGCAGACAGGGAGACCTGAAGCTTTCTTT.

This clonotype was found once. An end of the junction differs from the germline gene, which may be a read error. The J gene is TRBJ1-2, the V gene TRBV2; D perhaps matches TRBD1 (5 bases). CDR1 and CDR2 (germline): SNHLY, FYNNEI. The CDR3 runs to 12 residues. CDR3 sequence: CATSVGEYGYTF. As DNA, the CDR3 is TGTGCCACCAGTGTGGGGGAGTATGGCTACACCTTC.

The rearrangement joins TRBV20-1 to TRBJ1-1; D gene unclear. V was clipped by 3 bases and J by 4 bases, with 6 bases between them. Germline values: CDR1 DFQATT, CDR2 SNEGSKA (reference sequence). The CDR3 extends over 11 amino acids. For the CDR3, the DNA is TGCAGTGCTAGGCAGGCCACTGAAGCTTTCTTT. Translation: CSARQATEAFF.

V is TRBV19 and J is TRBJ2-5; TRBD1 is a possible D gene (6 bases). The germline V gene has CDR1 LNHDA and CDR2 SQIVND (reference sequence). V was pared by 9 bases and J by 1 base, with 18 bases between. This CDR3 has 15 amino acids. CDR3 sequence reads: CASSPDQGSQETQYF. The CDR3 DNA reads TGTGCCAGCAGTCCCGACCAGGGGTCCCAAGAGACCCAGTACTTC.

This chain connects TRBV9 to TRBJ2-7; maybe TRBD1 (6 bases). This CDR3 is 15 amino acids long. Trimming shortened V by 3 bases and J by 0 bases, and 13 bases separated the two germline ends. Per the germline V gene, CDR1 is SGDLS and CDR2 is YYNGEE. The CDR3 here is CASSATGQFSYEQYF. CDR3 bases: TGTGCCAGCAGCGCTACCGGACAGTTCTCCTACGAGCAGTACTTC.

This clonotype was found a few times. The chain employs TRBV7-6 and TRBJ1-6; 7 positions agree with TRBD1. J lost 7 bases, V lost 5 bases, and 11 bases had no gene match. Germline values: CDR1 SGHVS, CDR2 FNYEAQ. The CDR3 runs to 16 residues. The CDR3 loop is CASSIRGQAENSPLHF. CDR3 nucleotides: TGTGCCAGCAGCATTCGAGGACAGGCCGAGAATTCACCCCTCCACTTT.

This clonotype was seen repeatedly, ten times or more. The genes are TRBV5-1 and TRBJ2-1; the D gene is possibly TRBD1 (6 bases). CDR1 and CDR2 (germline): SGHRS, YFSETQ. V was cut by 0 bases and J by 8 bases, with 15 bases left in between. The CDR3 loop spans 15 amino acids. CDR3 amino acids: CASSLVQGRYDEQFF. For the CDR3, the DNA is TGCGCCAGCAGCTTGGTGCAGGGGCGGTACGATGAGCAGTTCTTC.

This clonotype appeared many times. The chain links TRBV19 to TRBJ2-3; TRBD1 might be the D (5 bases). The CDR3 sequence is 15 residues long. The V end was cut by 4 bases, the J end by 0 bases, with 11 bases between. CDR1 and CDR2 (germline): LNHDA, SQIVND (reference sequence). The CDR3 sequence is CASSTIRASTDTQYF. The CDR3 nucleotides read TGTGCCAGTAGTACTATCAGGGCTAGCACAGATACGCAGTATTTT.